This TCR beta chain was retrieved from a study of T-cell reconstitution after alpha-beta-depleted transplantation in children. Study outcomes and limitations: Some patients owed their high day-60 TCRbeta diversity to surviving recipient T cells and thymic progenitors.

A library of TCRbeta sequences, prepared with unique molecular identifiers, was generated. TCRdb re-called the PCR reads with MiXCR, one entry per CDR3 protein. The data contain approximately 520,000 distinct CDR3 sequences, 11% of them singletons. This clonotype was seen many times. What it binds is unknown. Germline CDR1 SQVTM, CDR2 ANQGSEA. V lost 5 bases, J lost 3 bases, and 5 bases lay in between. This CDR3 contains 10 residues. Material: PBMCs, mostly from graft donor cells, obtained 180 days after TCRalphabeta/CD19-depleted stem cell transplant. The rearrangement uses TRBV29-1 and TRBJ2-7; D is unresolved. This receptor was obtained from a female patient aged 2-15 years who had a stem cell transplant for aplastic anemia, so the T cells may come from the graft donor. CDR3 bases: TGCAGCGTTACGGGCTACGAGCAGTACTTC. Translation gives CSVTGYEQYF.